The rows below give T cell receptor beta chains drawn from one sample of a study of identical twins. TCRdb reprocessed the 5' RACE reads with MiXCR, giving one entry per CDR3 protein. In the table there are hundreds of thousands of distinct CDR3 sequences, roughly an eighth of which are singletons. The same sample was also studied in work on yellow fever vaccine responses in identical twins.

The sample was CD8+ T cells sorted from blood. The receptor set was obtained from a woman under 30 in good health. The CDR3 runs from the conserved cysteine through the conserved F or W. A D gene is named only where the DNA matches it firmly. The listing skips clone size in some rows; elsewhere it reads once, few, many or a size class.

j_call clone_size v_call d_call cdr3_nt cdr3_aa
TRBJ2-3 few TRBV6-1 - TGTGCCAGCAGTCAAACAAGTTTGGCAGATACGCAGTATTTT CASSQTSLADTQYF
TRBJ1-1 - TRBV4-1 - TGCGCCAGCAGCCAAGATAGGGGGGACACTGAAGCTTTCTTT CASSQDRGDTEAFF
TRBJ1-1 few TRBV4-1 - TGCGCCAGCAGCCTGAGCAGGGCGGGCACTGAAGCTTTCTTT CASSLSRAGTEAFF
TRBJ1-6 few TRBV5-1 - TGCGCCAGCAGCTGGGGGAGCTCCTATAATTCACCCCTCCACTTT CASSWGSSYNSPLHF
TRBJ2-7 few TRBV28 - TGTGCCAGCAGTTTCTGGTCCTACGAGCAGTACTTC CASSFWSYEQYF
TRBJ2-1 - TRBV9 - TGTGCCTGCAGCGTAGGAGGCTACAATGAGCAGTTCTTC CACSVGGYNEQFF
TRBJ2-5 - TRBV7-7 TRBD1 TGTGCCGGCAGCCGCACAGGGGGCAGGGAGACCCAGTACTTC CAGSRTGGRETQYF
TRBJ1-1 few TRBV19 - TGTGCCAGTAGTATGTGGACGAACACTGAAGCTTTCTTT CASSMWTNTEAFF
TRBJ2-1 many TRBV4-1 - TGCGCCAGCAGCCAAGATCTTGTAGGGATCGCCCACAATGAGCAGTTCTTC CASSQDLVGIAHNEQFF
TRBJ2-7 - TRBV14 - TGTGCCAGCAGCCAAGATGTATCGCAGTACTTC CASSQDVSQYF
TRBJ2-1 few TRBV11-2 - TGTGCCACTTCAGCGGAACCCTTTGGCGATGAGCAGTTCTTC CATSAEPFGDEQFF
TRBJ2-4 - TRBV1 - TGCACCAGCAGCCCATGTGGGGGGGGCCTCTCCAAAAACATTCAGTACTTC CTSSPCGGGLSKNIQYF
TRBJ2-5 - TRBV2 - TGTGCCAGCGGCCCCTTCAACAGGGACGCAGAGACCCAGTACTTC CASGPFNRDAETQYF
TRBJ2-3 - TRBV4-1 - TGCGCCAGCAGCCAAGACTTAGCGGGCACAGATACGCAGTATTTT CASSQDLAGTDTQYF
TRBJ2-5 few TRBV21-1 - TGTGCCAGCAGCAAGTGGGAGACAGGTCGAGAGACCCAGTACTTC CASSKWETGRETQYF
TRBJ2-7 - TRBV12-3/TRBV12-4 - TGTGCCAGCAGCGATTCCCTTTCCTCCTACGAGCAGTACTTC CASSDSLSSYEQYF
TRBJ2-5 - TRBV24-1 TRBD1 TGTGCCACCAGTGGACAGGGCCAAGAGACCCAGTACTTC CATSGQGQETQYF
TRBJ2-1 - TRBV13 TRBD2 TGTGCCAGCAGCTCCCTAGAGCTAGCGGGGACTTACAATGAGCAGTTCTTC CASSSLELAGTYNEQFF
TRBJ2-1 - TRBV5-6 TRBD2 TGTGCCAGCAGCCGCCCACTAGCGGGATACAATGAGCAGTTCTTC CASSRPLAGYNEQFF
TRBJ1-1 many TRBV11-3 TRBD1 TGTGCCAGCAGCTCCTCTCGTGTGGGGTGGGTACAGGGGATGTTGAACACTGAAGCTTTCTTT CASSSSRVGWVQGMLNTEAFF
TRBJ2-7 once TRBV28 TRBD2 TGTGCCAGCAGTTTGGAGGGGCGGGAGGGCGGTTACGAGCAGTACTTC CASSLEGREGGYEQYF
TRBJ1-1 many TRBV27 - TGTGCCAGCAGTTCTCAGGGGTATGAAGCTTTCTTT CASSSQGYEAFF
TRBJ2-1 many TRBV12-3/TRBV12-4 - TGTGCCAGCAGTTTGTACAGGGCCGATGAGCAGTTCTTC CASSLYRADEQFF
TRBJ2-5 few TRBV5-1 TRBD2 TGCGCCAGCAGCTCCTCTGCGGGGGGGCACGAGACCCAGTACTTC CASSSSAGGHETQYF
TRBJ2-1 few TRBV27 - TGTGCAGCTGGTTGGCCCCAGGGACATGAGCAGTTCTTC CAAGWPQGHEQFF
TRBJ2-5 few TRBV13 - TGTGCCAGCAGCCACCGGGCTAGCTTAGAAGAGGAGACCCAGTACTTC CASSHRASLEEETQYF
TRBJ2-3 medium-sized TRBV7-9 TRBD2 TGTGCCAGCAGCCTCGGGACTAGAACAGATACGCAGTATTTT CASSLGTRTDTQYF
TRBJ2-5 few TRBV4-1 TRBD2 TGCGCCAGCAGCCCGGGACTAGCGGGAGCCATTGGAGAGACCCAGTACTTC CASSPGLAGAIGETQYF
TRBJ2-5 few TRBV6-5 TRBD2 TGTGCCAGCAGTTACGCGGGGGGCGAGGAGTACTTC CASSYAGGEEYF
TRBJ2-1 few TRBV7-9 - TGTGCCAGCAGTCTACCCTCCTCCAATGAGCAGTTCTTC CASSLPSSNEQFF
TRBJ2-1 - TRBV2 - TGTGCCAGCAGTGCCTTCGGGCAGGGCTCCTACAATGAGCAGTTCTTC CASSAFGQGSYNEQFF
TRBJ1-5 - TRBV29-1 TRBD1 TGCAGCGTCTTGACAGGGTGGGGACAGCCCCAGCATTTT CSVLTGWGQPQHF
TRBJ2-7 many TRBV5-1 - TGCGCCAGCAGCTTTGATTCTCCGGTATCCTACGAGCAGTACTTC CASSFDSPVSYEQYF
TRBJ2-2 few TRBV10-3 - TGTGCCTATCAGGGGGGCACCGGGGAGCTGTTTTTT CAYQGGTGELFF
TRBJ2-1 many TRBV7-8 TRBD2 TGTGCCAGCAGCTTAGCGACTAGCGGGAGCTCCTACAATGAGCAGTTCTTC CASSLATSGSSYNEQFF
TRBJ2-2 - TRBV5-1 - TGCGCCAGCAGCTTGGTAGGATGGGGTCCCCGGGAGCTGTTTTTT CASSLVGWGPRELFF
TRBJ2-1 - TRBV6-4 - TGTGCCAGCAGCCCTACAGTCCTTAGCTCCTACAATGAGCAGTTCTTC CASSPTVLSSYNEQFF
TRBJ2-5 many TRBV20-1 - TGCAGTGCTAGAGGGTGGTTCAGGGAGTTGGAGACCCAGTACTTC CSARGWFRELETQYF
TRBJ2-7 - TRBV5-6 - TGTGCCAGCAGCTTGTGGGGGGCTCCTTTTTCCTACGAGCAGTACTTC CASSLWGAPFSYEQYF
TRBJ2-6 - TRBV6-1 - TGTGCCAGCAGTCTCACCCGCTCCTACAGGGATTCCGGGGCCAACGTCCTGACTTTC CASSLTRSYRDSGANVLTF
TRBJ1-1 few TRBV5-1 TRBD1 TGCGCCAGCAGCAGCCTCCGGGACAGGGAACGGGATACTGAAGCTTTCTTT CASSSLRDRERDTEAFF